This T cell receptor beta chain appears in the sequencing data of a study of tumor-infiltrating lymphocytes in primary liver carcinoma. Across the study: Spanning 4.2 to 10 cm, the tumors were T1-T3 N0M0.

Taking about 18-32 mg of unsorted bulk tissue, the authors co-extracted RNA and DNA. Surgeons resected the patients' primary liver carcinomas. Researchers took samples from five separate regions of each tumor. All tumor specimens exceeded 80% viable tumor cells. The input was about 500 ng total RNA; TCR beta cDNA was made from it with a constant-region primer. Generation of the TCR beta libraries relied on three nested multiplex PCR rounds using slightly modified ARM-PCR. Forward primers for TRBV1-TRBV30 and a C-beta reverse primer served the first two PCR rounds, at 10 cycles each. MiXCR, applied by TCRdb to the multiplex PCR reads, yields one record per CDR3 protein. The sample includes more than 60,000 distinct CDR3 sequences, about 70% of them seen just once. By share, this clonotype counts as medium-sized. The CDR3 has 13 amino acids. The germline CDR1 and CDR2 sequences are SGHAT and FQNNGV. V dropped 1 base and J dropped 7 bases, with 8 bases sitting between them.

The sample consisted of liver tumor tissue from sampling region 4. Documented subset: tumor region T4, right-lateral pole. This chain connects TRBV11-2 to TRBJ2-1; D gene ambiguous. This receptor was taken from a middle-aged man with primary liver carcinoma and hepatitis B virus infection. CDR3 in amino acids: CASSLGVGNEQFF. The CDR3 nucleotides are TGTGCCAGCAGCTTAGGGGTAGGGAATGAGCAGTTCTTC.